The 32 T cell receptor beta chains reported below all come from one sample, sequenced in a study of blood T cell repertoires in COVID-19. The method was immunoSEQ multiplex PCR; TCRdb's version includes in-frame clones alone and lacks a portion of them. The table includes about 210,000 clones, about nine tenths detected once. Sequenced input: PBMCs or T cells enriched from blood (not recorded which). These receptors came from a woman between 40 and 55 years old with acute COVID-19.

The chain couples TRBV11-2 to TRBJ1-1; 7 bases fit TRBD1. The CDR3 covers 14 residues. In germline, CDR1 is SGHAT, CDR2 FQNNGV. The ends lost 3 bases at V and 4 bases at J; junction bases unmatched: 5. The DNA of the CDR3 is TGTGCCAGCAGCTTCACAGGGGCTCTCACTGAAGCTTTCTTT. Protein: CASSFTGALTEAFF.

The chain joins TRBV5-1 to TRBJ2-5; TRBD1 is a possible D gene (7 bases). The germline V gene encodes CDR1 SGHRS and CDR2 YFSETQ. Deletions cut 1 base from V and 5 bases from J, with 12 bases between. CDR3 size: 14 residues. The CDR3 sequence is CASSLQGGRETQYF. DNA of the CDR3: TGCGCCAGCAGCTTGCAGGGGGGTAGGGAGACCCAGTACTTC.

The rearrangement links TRBV5-1 to TRBJ2-5; TRBD1 agrees at 10 bases. After removal of 4 bases from V and 0 bases from J, the junction contained 9 bases not matched to a gene. Germline V gives CDR1 SGHRS, CDR2 YFSETQ. CDR3 length: 17 amino acids. CDR3 loop: CASSPWTGGGNQETQYF. In DNA form, the CDR3 reads TGCGCCAGCAGCCCCTGGACAGGGGGAGGGAACCAAGAGACCCAGTACTTC.

The chain combines TRBV4-3 with TRBJ2-4, with 9 bases that match TRBD2. Germline V gives CDR1 LGHNA, CDR2 YSLEER. This CDR3 region has 18 residues. Trimming cost V 0 bases and J 2 bases; bases outside gene matches: 8. CDR3 sequence (DNA): TGCGCCAGCAGCCAAGATTCCCCAGCGGGAGGACCCAAAAACATTCAGTACTTC. Its translation: CASSQDSPAGGPKNIQYF.

The chain joins TRBV6-6 to TRBJ2-5; 13 bases match TRBD2. The CDR3 spans 17 residues. V trimming: 5 bases; J trimming: 4 bases; junction bases outside the gene matches: 10. CDR1 and CDR2 (germline): MNHNY, SVGAGI (reference sequence). CDR3 in amino acids: CASSPTSGRAGAETQYF. The CDR3 nucleotides are TGTGCCAGCAGTCCCACTAGCGGGAGGGCCGGGGCAGAGACCCAGTACTTC.

The V call is TRBV6-2 or TRBV6-3, the J call TRBJ1-1, with D unresolved. CDR1 MNHEY and CDR2 SVGEGT come from the germline V gene. The CDR3 sequence is 13 residues long. V was shortened by 4 bases and J by 5 bases, with 11 bases between the two germline ends. CDR3 region: CASSWAEGTEAFF. In DNA form, the CDR3 reads TGTGCCAGCAGTTGGGCAGAGGGAACTGAAGCTTTCTTT.

The rearrangement links TRBV7-9 to TRBJ2-5; TRBD1 is a possible D gene (6 bases). V lost 5 bases and J 0 bases, leaving 13 bases between the germline ends. CDR1 and CDR2 (germline): SEHNR, FQNEAQ (reference sequence). The CDR3 loop spans 15 amino acids. CDR3 region: CASSPGQSYQETQYF. For the CDR3, the DNA is TGTGCCAGCAGCCCAGGACAGAGCTACCAAGAGACCCAGTACTTC.

The gene calls are TRBV19 and TRBJ2-5, with D maybe TRBD1 (7 bases). V was cut by 0 bases and J by 7 bases, with 18 bases left in between. Germline assignment: CDR1 LNHDA and CDR2 SQIVND (reference sequence). The CDR3 runs to 16 residues. CDR3 DNA sequence: TGTGCCAGTAGTATAGACAACGCCGGGACAGCGGGGACCCAGTACTTC. It translates to CASSIDNAGTAGTQYF.

This rearrangement joins TRBV21-1 to TRBJ2-1; the table calls TRBD2, which could not be checked here. TRBV21-1 is described as a pseudogene. CDR3 length: 18 residues. The CDR3, as DNA: TGTGCCAGCAGCAAAAAATTGTTCAGCGGGAGGGGGTACAATGAGCAGTTCTTC. Translation gives CASSKKLFSGRGYNEQFF.

On this clone: Other DNA sequences of this sample code for an identical CDR3. J is TRBJ1-3 and V is TRBV7-9, with D perhaps TRBD1 (5 bases). The V and J ends lost 0 bases and 4 bases respectively, with 7 bases between them. In germline, CDR1 is SEHNR, CDR2 FQNEAQ (reference sequence). This CDR3 contains 14 residues. Here the CDR3 reads CASSLAGAGNTIYF. The CDR3 bases are TGTGCCAGCAGCTTAGCAGGGGCGGGAAACACCATATATTTT.

The chain uses TRBV7-9 and TRBJ1-3; D might be TRBD1 (6 bases). The V gene lost 5 bases and the J gene lost 4 bases, with 15 bases spanning the gap. The CDR3 sequence is 15 residues long. Germline CDR1 SEHNR, CDR2 FQNEAQ (reference sequence). CDR3 DNA sequence: TGTGCCAGCAGCCCCGGGACATCAGAGGGAAACACCATATATTTT. It yields the protein CASSPGTSEGNTIYF.

V usage is TRBV6-5 and J usage is TRBJ2-2; weak D call: TRBD1 (7 bases). Germline V gene lookup returns CDR1 MNHEY and CDR2 SVGAGI. The CDR3 loop spans 15 amino acids. With 6 bases removed from V and 1 base from J, the gap between germline ends came to 12 bases. CDR3 nucleotides: TGTGCCAGCAGGCGGGACAGCCAGAACACCGGGGAGCTGTTTTTT. This codes for CASRRDSQNTGELFF.

J is TRBJ1-1 and V is TRBV6-1; D is unclear. Germline V gives CDR1 MNHNS, CDR2 SASEGT. The CDR3 is 13 residues long. The V end lost 2 bases, the J end lost 0 bases, and 4 bases lay between the germline ends. The chain's CDR3 is CASSETVNTEAFF. The CDR3 DNA reads TGTGCCAGCAGTGAAACGGTGAACACTGAAGCTTTCTTT.

In this sample, this clone turned up once. The chain has TRBV29-1 and TRBJ1-5; 8 positions match TRBD1. The CDR3 runs to 12 residues. Unmatched junction bases numbered 3, after V lost 5 bases and J lost 6 bases. From germline, CDR1 is SQVTM and CDR2 ANQGSEA. The CDR3 here is CSVQGAGQPQHF. In DNA form, the CDR3 reads TGCAGCGTTCAGGGGGCAGGTCAGCCCCAGCATTTT.

The chain has TRBV4-3 and TRBJ1-1; possibly TRBD1 for D (6 bases). From germline, CDR1 is LGHNA and CDR2 YSLEER. The CDR3 runs to 16 residues. The ends were cut back, 0 bases at V and 4 bases at J, with 15 bases in the middle. The CDR3 loop reads CASSQEPQGLLTEAFF. In nucleotides, the CDR3 is TGCGCCAGCAGCCAAGAGCCGCAGGGGCTCCTCACTGAAGCTTTCTTT.

The chain is built from TRBV5-1 and TRBJ2-2; 8 nucleotides agree with TRBD2. The CDR3 spans 14 residues. The germline V gene encodes CDR1 SGHRS and CDR2 YFSETQ. V was pared by 4 bases and J by 8 bases, with 7 bases of the junction left unmatched. CDR3 nucleotides: TGCGCCAGCAGCCCGGACGGCGGGAGGGGGGAGCTGTTTTTT. It specifies CASSPDGGRGELFF.

This clone was detected only once. This rearrangement joins TRBV11-2 to TRBJ2-1; the match to TRBD2 covers 10 bases. Germline trimming cut 6 bases from V and 4 bases from J; bases unmatched to any gene: 9. The CDR3 loop spans 16 amino acids. Germline V gives CDR1 SGHAT, CDR2 FQNNGV. The CDR3 protein is CASRPTGTSVYNEQFF. The CDR3 region has the DNA TGTGCCAGCAGGCCGACCGGGACTAGCGTATACAATGAGCAGTTCTTC.

This chain uses TRBV6-5 with TRBJ1-5; the D is unclear. The ends were cut back, 6 bases at V and 4 bases at J, with 7 bases in the middle. The CDR3 contains 12 residues. CDR1 and CDR2 (germline): MNHEY, SVGAGI. The CDR3 region is CASRPGNQPQHF. For the CDR3, the DNA is TGTGCCAGCAGGCCGGGGAATCAGCCCCAGCATTTT.

J is TRBJ2-7 and V is TRBV5-5, with D maybe TRBD1 (5 bases). The germline gives CDR1 SGHKS, CDR2 YYEKEE (reference sequence). The CDR3 runs to 13 residues. V shed 4 bases and J shed 5 bases, with 13 bases lying between them. CDR3 sequence reads: CASSVLAGHEQYV. The CDR3, as DNA: TGTGCCAGCAGCGTCCTGGCAGGGCACGAGCAGTACGTC.

The chain is built from TRBV6-1 and TRBJ2-7; D gene ambiguous. This CDR3 comprises 15 residues. The V gene lost 0 bases and the J gene lost 0 bases, with 9 bases spanning the gap. The germline V gene encodes CDR1 MNHNS and CDR2 SASEGT. CDR3 residues: CASSEAGHSSYEQYF. The CDR3 DNA follows: TGTGCCAGCAGTGAAGCTGGGCATTCCTCCTACGAGCAGTACTTC.

The rearrangement joins TRBV5-6 to TRBJ1-5; the D is unclear. Germline V lookup: CDR1 SGHDT, CDR2 YYEEEE. This CDR3 region has 14 residues. Trimming pared 0 bases from V and 2 bases from J, leaving 6 bases between. For the CDR3, the DNA is TGTGCCAGCAGCTTGGGTTCGGGCAATCAGCCCCAGCATTTT. It encodes CASSLGSGNQPQHF.

The CDR3 loop is CAWIGGATGTQYF. The CDR3 DNA reads as TGTGCCTGGATAGGGGGGGCCACCGGGACCCAGTACTTC. The chain couples TRBV30 to TRBJ2-5, with a possible D match to TRBD2 (7 bases). V was pared by 4 bases and J by 7 bases, with 16 bases between. The CDR3 extends over 13 amino acids. Germline values: CDR1 GTSNPN, CDR2 SVGIG (reference sequence).

The chain links TRBV5-1 to TRBJ1-5; D is possibly TRBD1 (6 bases). Looked up from germline, CDR1 is SGHRS and CDR2 is YFSETQ. The CDR3 loop spans 15 amino acids. V lost 4 bases to trimming and J lost 7 bases, with 18 bases between them. The CDR3 region is CASSPRGGAEQPQHF. The CDR3 nucleotides read TGCGCCAGCAGCCCGCGGGGGGGGGCGGAACAGCCCCAGCATTTT.

This sequence joins TRBV5-6 and TRBJ1-2; D is unclear. Germline V lookup: CDR1 SGHDT, CDR2 YYEEEE. Trimming cost V 1 base and J 10 bases, with 8 bases left between them. The CDR3 runs to 11 residues. The CDR3 coding sequence is TGTGCCAGCAGCTTGTCGGGTGCCTACACCTTC. Protein: CASSLSGAYTF.

The chain employs TRBV4-2 and TRBJ2-1, with D possibly TRBD1 on 5 matching bases. Per the germline V gene, CDR1 is LGHNA and CDR2 is YNFKEQ. The CDR3 consists of 17 residues. V lost 0 bases and J 6 bases, leaving 18 bases between the germline ends. The CDR3: CASSQDLSGQGGNEQFF. The CDR3 DNA sequence: TGTGCCAGCAGCCAAGATCTAAGTGGTCAGGGTGGCAATGAGCAGTTCTTC.

This clone was found a few times. This chain connects TRBV30 to TRBJ1-3; D remains ambiguous. The CDR3 has 14 residues. The germline V gene encodes CDR1 GTSNPN and CDR2 SVGIG (reference sequence). V lost 0 bases and J lost 3, with 9 bases in between. CDR3: CAWSVSRFGNTIYF. The CDR3 region has the DNA TGTGCCTGGAGTGTAAGCCGCTTTGGAAACACCATATATTTT. Full variable domain (remainder filled in from reference TRBV30 and TRBJ1-3): SQTIHQWPATLVQPVGSPLSLECTVEGTSNPNLYWYRQAAGRGLQLLFYSVGIGQISSEVPQNLSASRPQDRQFILSSKKLLLSDSGFYLCAWSVSRFGNTIYFGEGSWLTVV.

This clone was recorded a few times. Relative to the germline gene, one junction end is altered; a read error may explain this. The CDR3 spells CASSRLAGGITTYNEQFF. The DNA for the CDR3 is TGTGCTAGCAGCCGCCTCGCGGGAGGTATAACAACCTACAATGAGCAGTTCTTC. The chain links TRBV7-7 to TRBJ2-1; 8 bases are a match to TRBD2. This CDR3 region has 18 residues. The germline V gene encodes CDR1 SSHAT and CDR2 FNYEAQ (reference sequence).

The rearrangement links TRBV5-1 to TRBJ2-3, with TRBD2 identical over 8 bases. The germline gives CDR1 SGHRS, CDR2 YFSETQ. With V trimmed by 4 bases and J by 4 bases, 8 bases remained unmatched. The CDR3 length is 15 residues. DNA of the CDR3: TGCGCCAGCAGCCGGACCGGGACTAGTGCAGATACGCAGTATTTT. Translating gives CASSRTGTSADTQYF.

This clone was counted between two and nine times. This chain joins TRBV19 and TRBJ1-2, with TRBD1 matching over 9 bases. The CDR3 contains 15 residues. Germline lookup yields CDR1 LNHDA and CDR2 SQIVND (reference sequence). Trimming at V came to 5 bases and at J to 3 bases, leaving 7 bases not matched to a gene. Here the CDR3 DNA reads TGTGCCAGTAGTGCCCCTCGGACAGGGGACTATGGCTACACCTTC. The encoded protein is CASSAPRTGDYGYTF. Using reference TRBV19 and TRBJ1-2 for the parts outside the CDR3, the full variable domain is DGGITQSPKYLFRKEGQNVTLSCEQNLNHDAMYWYRQDPGQGLRLIYYSQIVNDFQKGDIAEGYSVSREKKESFPLTVTSAQKNPTAFYLCASSAPRTGDYGYTFGSGTRLTVV.

The chain uses TRBV12-3 or TRBV12-4 and TRBJ2-1; no reliable D call. V gave up 5 bases and J gave up 9 bases, with 14 bases separating them. The CDR3 is 13 amino acids. The CDR3 is CASSPQIAVEQFF. The CDR3, as DNA: TGTGCCAGCAGTCCCCAGATAGCCGTTGAGCAGTTCTTC.

V usage is TRBV7-2 and J usage is TRBJ1-4; TRBD1 aligns across 8 bases. Germline CDR1 is SGHTA and CDR2 is FQGNSA. The J segment lost 6 bases and the V segment lost 6 bases, leaving 9 bases of the junction unmatched. This CDR3 has 15 residues. CDR3 bases: TGTGCCAGCAGTTCTACAGACAGGGGTGATGAAAAACTGTTTTTT. It specifies CASSSTDRGDEKLFF.

V and J are TRBV19 and TRBJ1-5; TRBD1 matches at 8 bases. V gave up 6 bases and J gave up 2 bases; unmatched junction bases: 18. CDR1 is LNHDA and CDR2 is SQIVND in the germline V gene (reference sequence). CDR3 length: 19 amino acids. The CDR3 DNA is TGTGCCAGTAGGAATACCCTAGGACAGGGATGGGTGGGCAATCAGCCCCAGCATTTT. The encoded protein is CASRNTLGQGWVGNQPQHF.